The table lists the clone carrying this T cell receptor beta chain with a few counts. The antigen is undetermined. Trimming stripped 2 bases from V and 5 bases from J, with 15 bases between. This CDR3 has 15 amino acids. The data belong to a study of T cells after yellow fever vaccination. Regarding the study as a whole: Faster peaking, at day 5 versus 15, marked a secondary response that was weaker. Post-booster repertoires contained most primary-vaccination clones again (about 95% CD4, around 88% CD8).

The study made its TCR cDNA through 5'RACE template switching. That step introduced a universal primer site along with UMIs. A single record per CDR3 protein comes from TCRdb applying MiXCR to the 5' RACE reads. This sample has a few hundred thousand distinct CDR3 sequences, with around 8.6% found just once. The chain links TRBV12-3 or TRBV12-4 to TRBJ2-5; D is tentatively TRBD1 or TRBD2 (5 bases each). The starting material was CD4+ T cells sorted from PBMCs, obtained 5 days after the yellow fever booster vaccination. The sequence was obtained from a man aged 18 to 29 who received the YFV17D yellow fever vaccine. For the CDR3, the DNA is TGTGCCAGCAGTTTACGGACGGGGCTTGGGGAGACCCAGTACTTC. This gives the protein CASSLRTGLGETQYF.